The 21 T cell receptor beta chains in this list originate from one sample, sequenced in a study of blood T cell repertoires in COVID-19. Assay: immunoSEQ multiplex PCR; the TCRdb copy retains only in-frame clones and omits some. Of roughly 24,000 clones listed, 88% are singletons. Sequencing used peripheral blood. Receptor source: a man between 65 and 79 years old in a cohort sampled during active COVID-19.

This rearrangement joins TRBV19 to TRBJ2-1; TRBD2 matches 9 bases. Germline values: CDR1 LNHDA, CDR2 SQIVND (reference sequence). Trimming at V came to 11 bases and at J to 1 base, leaving 6 bases not matched to a gene. This CDR3 region has 14 residues. CDR3 sequence: CASGTSRSYNEQFF. CDR3 coding DNA: TGTGCCTCGGGGACTAGCCGTTCCTACAATGAGCAGTTCTTC. Filled out from reference TRBV19 and TRBJ2-1, the complete variable domain reads DGGITQSPKYLFRKEGQNVTLSCEQNLNHDAMYWYRQDPGQGLRLIYYSQIVNDFQKGDIAEGYSVSREKKESFPLTVTSAQKNPTAFYLCASGTSRSYNEQFFGPGTRLTVL.

CDR3 nucleotides: TGTGCCAGCAGGGCGGGGGCGGGCTATGGCTACACCTTC. This sequence encodes CASRAGAGYGYTF. This chain joins TRBV5-5 and TRBJ1-2; possibly TRBD1 for D (6 bases). The CDR3 length is 13 residues. V was pared by 5 bases and J by 4 bases, with 12 bases between. CDR1 SGHKS and CDR2 YYEKEE come from the germline V gene (reference sequence).

J is TRBJ1-4 and V is TRBV25-1, with D tentatively TRBD1 (6 bases). Germline assignment: CDR1 MGHDK and CDR2 SYGVNS. The V end was cut by 5 bases, the J end by 5 bases, with 15 bases between. This CDR3 is built from 15 residues. CDR3 DNA: TGTGCCAGCAGTAAACTGACAGGACTGAATGAAAAACTGTTTTTT. This sequence encodes CASSKLTGLNEKLFF. The full variable domain, in which reference TRBV25-1 and TRBJ1-4 provide the parts outside the CDR3, is EADIYQTPRYLVIGTGKKITLECSQTMGHDKMYWYQQDPGMELHLIHYSYGVNSTEKGDLSSESTVSRIRTEHFPLTLESARPSHTSQYLCASSKLTGLNEKLFFGSGTQLSVL.

The chain joins TRBV29-1 to TRBJ1-1; no firm D call. V was shortened by 7 bases and J by 7 bases, with 19 bases between the two germline ends. The CDR3 extends over 13 amino acids. Per germline, CDR1 SQVTM and CDR2 ANQGSEA. CDR3 region: CSGRENHWGEAFF. The CDR3 region has the DNA TGCAGCGGACGGGAAAATCATTGGGGTGAAGCTTTCTTT.

V usage is TRBV28 and J usage is TRBJ2-1; weak D call: TRBD2 (5 bases). CDR1 and CDR2 from the germline V gene are MDHEN and SYDVKM. Trimming took off 6 bases at V and 0 bases at J, with 12 bases between the two ends. This CDR3 contains 15 residues. CDR3 region: CASRSPGSSYNEQFF. The CDR3 bases are TGTGCCAGCAGGTCCCCGGGGAGCTCCTACAATGAGCAGTTCTTC. Full variable domain (remainder filled in from reference TRBV28 and TRBJ2-1): DVKVTQSSRYLVKRTGEKVFLECVQDMDHENMFWYRQDPGLGLRLIYFSYDVKMKEKGDIPEGYSVSREKKERFSLILESASTNQTSMYLCASRSPGSSYNEQFFGPGTRLTVL.

The rearrangement joins TRBV6-1 to TRBJ1-5, with D tentatively TRBD1 (6 bases). V was pared by 2 bases and J by 0 bases, with 14 bases between. Germline values: CDR1 MNHNS, CDR2 SASEGT. The CDR3 runs to 17 residues. The CDR3: CASSERRGGSSNQPQHF. The DNA for the CDR3 is TGTGCCAGCAGTGAAAGGAGGGGGGGGAGTAGCAATCAGCCCCAGCATTTT.

About this clone: The junction departs from the called germline gene at one end, perhaps through a read error. This CDR3 reads CASSSTIVMGGSDRRF. CDR3 sequence (DNA): TGCGCCAGCAGCTCGACGATCGTTATGGGGGGTTCAGACCGCCGGTTT. The chain is built from TRBV5-1 and TRBJ1-1, with a possible D match to TRBD1 (5 bases). CDR3 length: 16 residues. CDR1 and CDR2 from the germline V gene are SGHRS and YFSETQ.

This clone has only a few counts. The chain has TRBV27 and TRBJ2-7; 11 nucleotides agree with TRBD1. CDR1 MNHEY and CDR2 SMNVEV come from the germline V gene (reference sequence). The CDR3 is made up of 14 amino acids. Germline trimming cut 7 bases from V and 2 bases from J; bases unmatched to any gene: 4. DNA of the CDR3: TGTGCCAGCATGCGGACAGGGGGCACCTACGAGCAGTACTTC. Protein: CASMRTGGTYEQYF.

The rearrangement joins TRBV3-1 (or the pseudogene TRBV3-2) to TRBJ2-3, with a weak D call TRBD1 (6 bases). The CDR3 consists of 16 residues. Germline values: CDR1 LGHDT, CDR2 YNNKEL (reference sequence). V lost 1 base, J lost 1 base, and 12 bases lay in between. DNA of the CDR3: TGTGCCAGCAGCCAAGCGAGGACAGACCGCACAGATACGCAGTATTTT. As protein: CASSQARTDRTDTQYF.

V is TRBV5-1 and J is TRBJ1-4; 8 bases fit TRBD1. Germline V CDR1 and CDR2: SGHRS, YFSETQ. The length of the CDR3 is 17 residues. Unmatched junction bases numbered 8, after V lost 1 base and J lost 3 bases. The CDR3 bases are TGCGCCAGCAGCTTGCGGGTGCAGGGGGCGGCTAATGAAAAACTGTTTTTT. The encoded protein is CASSLRVQGAANEKLFF.

CDR3 nucleotide sequence: TGTGCCACCAGGGGAACAGGGGCCGGGGAGCTGTTTTTT. It yields the protein CATRGTGAGELFF. The V and J genes are TRBV24-1 and TRBJ2-2; 7 nucleotides agree with TRBD1. The trim removed 7 bases at V and 6 bases at J, leaving 4 bases unmatched. The CDR3 sequence is 13 residues long. Germline loops: CDR1 KGHDR, CDR2 SFDVKD.

V gene TRBV9 combines with J gene TRBJ2-1; TRBD2 matches at 11 bases. Germline CDR1 is SGDLS and CDR2 is YYNGEE. V lost 4 bases to trimming and J lost 3 bases; unmatched junction nucleotides: 3. This CDR3 contains 15 residues. This chain's CDR3 is CASSKGTSGYNEQFF. The CDR3 DNA reads TGTGCCAGCAGCAAAGGGACTAGCGGCTACAATGAGCAGTTCTTC.

This clone has just one count. V usage is TRBV28 and J usage is TRBJ1-1, with 9 nucleotides matching TRBD1. The junction had 11 bases not matched to a gene; V was cut back by 7 bases and J by 5 bases. Germline lookup yields CDR1 MDHEN and CDR2 SYDVKM. CDR3 length: 15 amino acids. CDR3 sequence: CASIRKQGARTEAFF. The CDR3 nucleotides are TGTGCCAGCATTAGGAAACAGGGGGCGCGTACTGAAGCTTTCTTT.

This clone appeared a few times. V usage is TRBV4-1 and J usage is TRBJ1-4; D remains ambiguous. V dropped 2 bases and J dropped 2 bases, with 6 bases sitting between them. Looked up from germline, CDR1 is MGHRA and CDR2 is YSYEKL. This CDR3 is 14 amino acids long. The CDR3 here is CASSQQDTNEKLFF. The CDR3 DNA is TGCGCCAGCAGCCAACAGGATACTAATGAAAAACTGTTTTTT.

This rearrangement joins TRBV18 to TRBJ2-2, with 7 positions matching TRBD2. In germline, CDR1 is KGHSH, CDR2 LQKENI. The CDR3 is made up of 16 amino acids. Unmatched junction bases numbered 6, after V lost 2 bases and J lost 3 bases. The CDR3 loop reads CASSPTPSGDTGELFF. CDR3 nucleotide sequence: TGTGCCAGCTCACCAACTCCTAGCGGCGACACCGGGGAGCTGTTTTTT. Looking up the rest from reference TRBV18 and TRBJ2-2 gives the full variable domain: NAGVMQNPRHLVRRRGQEARLRCSPMKGHSHVYWYRQLPEEGLKFMVYLQKENIIDESGMPKERFSAEFPKEGPSILRIQQVVRGDSAAYFCASSPTPSGDTGELFFGEGSRLTVL.

The chain employs TRBV7-3 and TRBJ2-7; 7 positions match TRBD2. Unmatched junction bases numbered 8, after V lost 1 base and J lost 2 bases. CDR1 is SGHTA and CDR2 is FQGTGA in the germline V gene. The CDR3 has 16 amino acids. The CDR3 bases are TGTGCCAGCAGCTTAAGCGGCGGGAGCGGCGCCTACGAGCAGTACTTC. It specifies CASSLSGGSGAYEQYF.

This clone was seen more than once but under ten times. This chain connects TRBV19 to TRBJ1-6; D is undetermined. CDR3 length equals 13 residues. The germline V gene has CDR1 LNHDA and CDR2 SQIVND (reference sequence). The V end was cut by 1 base, the J end by 7 bases, with 5 bases between. The CDR3 region is CASSIVLNSPLHF. In DNA, the CDR3 is TGTGCCAGTAGTATAGTGTTAAATTCACCCCTCCACTTT.

The chain links TRBV18 to TRBJ2-4; TRBD1 might be the D (5 bases). The V gene lost 3 bases and the J gene lost 0 bases, with 9 bases spanning the gap. Germline lookup yields CDR1 KGHSH and CDR2 LQKENI. The CDR3 contains 15 residues. The CDR3 DNA reads TGTGCCAGCTCACCCCAGGGATTAGCCAAAAACATTCAGTACTTC. This gives the protein CASSPQGLAKNIQYF.

The chain couples TRBV9 to TRBJ2-3; TRBD2 aligns across 10 bases. CDR1 is SGDLS, CDR2 YYNGEE, per germline. V was clipped by 0 bases and J by 0 bases; unmatched bases: 7. The CDR3 loop spans 18 amino acids. CDR3 DNA: TGTGCCAGCAGCGTAGGGACTAGCGGACCAAAAAGCACAGATACGCAGTATTTT. Encoded protein: CASSVGTSGPKSTDTQYF.

The CDR3 reads CASSADRNTEAFF. CDR3 DNA: TGTGCCAGCAGCGCGGACAGGAACACTGAAGCTTTCTTT. The chain employs TRBV9 and TRBJ1-1, with D tentatively TRBD1 (6 bases). The V gene lost 3 bases and the J gene lost 1 base, with 7 bases spanning the gap. This CDR3 comprises 13 residues. Germline CDR1 is SGDLS and CDR2 is YYNGEE. The full variable domain, completed using reference TRBV9 and TRBJ1-1, is DSGVTQTPKHLITATGQRVTLRCSPRSGDLSVYWYQQSLDQGLQFLIQYYNGEERAKGNILERFSAQQFPDLHSELNLSSLELGDSALYFCASSADRNTEAFFGQGTRLTVV.

This clone occurred once. This rearrangement joins TRBV24-1 to TRBJ2-1, with 14 positions matching TRBD2. J gave up 8 bases and V 1 base, and 6 bases lay outside the gene matches. Germline CDR1 and CDR2: KGHDR and SFDVKD. The CDR3 length is 17 residues. CDR3 loop: CATSDLGGTSGSDEQFF. The CDR3 bases are TGTGCCACCAGTGATTTAGGGGGGACTAGCGGGAGCGATGAGCAGTTCTTC.